This TCR beta chain was documented in a study of shared clonotypes between healthy human individuals (dated by TCRdb to 2020 to 2021). With regard to the full study: The cohort comprised a couple of women and three men aged 18 to 49 years. The study deeply sequenced blood TCR repertoires of several healthy adults to estimate repertoire size and the extent of clonotype sharing between individuals. To increase sequencing depth and limit assay-specific biases, different laboratories used diverse techniques to prepare libraries and sequence TCR repertoires. For each donor, three plates each were used for CD4 naive and CD4 memory, two plates were used for CD8 naive, and one plate was used for CD8 memory. Per donor, leukapheresis produced somewhere between about 0.9 and 9 billion PBMCs.

Of note for this clone: The specificity of this receptor is unknown. It has no much larger one-base neighbor in the sample; base qualities were not kept.

Points the paper makes about the study in general: Sharing across four donors was observed for about 5% of naive CD4, under 4% of naive CD8, roughly 2.3% of memory CD4, and about 0.38% of memory CD8 clonotypes. Only blood was sampled, and tissue TCR repertoires likely differ from those in blood. Naive subsets generally had larger estimated clonotype richness than memory subsets. Even with the large sequencing depth, rarefaction of the sorted-subset datasets indicated that sequencing was incomplete. Pairwise subsampling indicated that sequencing depth was expected to affect the degree of clonotype sharing among donors. Clonotypes shared by all four sorted-subset donors showed higher generation probabilities than non-shared clonotypes. Because the study included only a small number of donors, the genetic and exposure-history diversity represented was limited.

Reading from cysteine to phenylalanine, the CDR3 counts 14 amino acids. The retained sequence is limited to the CDR3, 42 bases, with the frame set at the first base. V loses 3 bases of germline sequence and J loses 1 base, and the interval between the two ends is 12 bases. The CDR1 and CDR2 encoded by the germline V gene (reference sequence) are GTSNPN and SVGIG. Healthy HIV-negative adults with no recently reported acute infections or vaccinations were included as donors. Every donor was a Caucasian adult living in Nashville, Tennessee, USA. CD4+ T cells were enriched by magnetic negative selection; naive cells were then positively selected on CD45RA, and the negative fraction formed the memory subset. Blood was collected by leukapheresis, and PBMCs were isolated by Ficoll-Histopaque density gradient centrifugation and then cryopreserved in liquid nitrogen vapor phase. Analytical flow cytometry was used to check the purity and quantity of each magnetically sorted T cell population. Genomic DNA was isolated from each sorted fraction and quantified by UV absorbance on a Nanodrop 2000c.

Using the deep immunoSEQ assay, multiplex PCR amplified TCR CDR3 regions from genomic DNA. Extracted genomic DNA from each cell subset was spread evenly across all wells of several immunoSEQ 96-well plates, with each plate serving as a replicate. Each replicate PCR for sorted subsets received around 200 ng genomic DNA, equal to 30,000 or so T cell genomes. Purified libraries were measured with a Qubit 3.0 fluorometer, size-checked on a Bioanalyzer 2100, and measured again with the KAPA Library Quantification kit. Each immunoSEQ 96-well plate was sequenced on its own single-read 150-cycle Illumina NextSeq 550 flow cell. The paper's processing steps were these. Because the immunoSEQ output included only junctional sequences and no quality scores, the filtering could not be the same as the filtering used for full-length reads. To assign V/J genes and CDR3, sequences were annotated using PyIR, a Python wrapper for IgBLAST v1.9, with IMGT germline references. Reads with weak V/J assignments (E-value above 1e-6), missing CDR3, stop codons, out-of-frame junctions, or ambiguous translated residues were removed. V3J clonotypes were defined by identical inferred V gene, J gene, and CDR3 amino acid sequence. To compute the percentage overlap between repertoires, the number of shared unique clonotypes was divided by the size of the smaller repertoire. Repertoire richness was assessed with RTK rarefaction, the Chao1 estimator, and Recon v2.1 estimates of unobserved clonotypes. Generation probabilities for all TCRbeta clonotypes obtained by the gDNA method from a handful of donors were computed using OLGA. The source is immuneACCESS, and TCRdb retained only in-frame sequences with V and J called. Part of the clones is not carried over; for the studies checked, unresolved V genes explain less than half of this, and the remainder is unexplained. The DNA gave D and trimming, while V, J and clone size come from that table. The sample includes over 850,000 clones, with roughly 74% observed a single time. The ten largest make up 0.5% to 0.6% of the sample.

The V gene is TRBV30 and the J gene is TRBJ1-1; the D gene identity is not certain. This sequence was found in a young man in good health. Some clones in this sample may be carry-over from other donors' samples. The source material was memory CD4+ T cells from PBMCs. The cell subset or site label of this sample denotes: CD45RA-negative fraction. In nucleotides, the sequence is TGTGCCTGGAGGGGTCCTTACAAGAACACTGAAGCTTTCTTT. This translates into CAWRGPYKNTEAFF.